The 15 T cell receptor beta chains in this list originate from one sample, sequenced in a study of human thymus T cells. Sequencing was performed with immunoSEQ multiplex PCR; in TCRdb, only in-frame clones are kept and a portion is missing. The sample carries some 120,000 clones, around 94% recorded once. Thymus tissue for the work was resected from patients undergoing corrective heart surgery. Source material: thymus tissue. These receptors all stem from a boy under two years old with a congenital heart defect but otherwise immunologically healthy.

The gene calls are TRBV6-6 and TRBJ2-4; unclear D gene. The CDR3 has 16 amino acids. Germline V gene data show CDR1 as MNHNY and CDR2 as SVGAGI (reference sequence). Deletions cut 0 bases from V and 1 base from J, with 10 bases between. The CDR3 loop is CASSYSIGNAKNIQYF. The CDR3 nucleotides read TGTGCCAGCAGTTACTCGATAGGGAACGCCAAAAACATTCAGTACTTC.

The gene calls are TRBV4-1 and TRBJ2-5; TRBD2 aligns across 9 bases. Per the germline V gene, CDR1 is MGHRA and CDR2 is YSYEKL. The length of the CDR3 is 18 residues. The V gene end was trimmed by 6 bases and the J gene end by 1 base; junction bases not matched to a gene: 15. Here the CDR3 DNA reads TGCGCCAGCAGTCAGGTCCGGACTAGCGTTTCCCCCCAAGAGACCCAGTACTTC. As protein: CASSQVRTSVSPQETQYF.

The gene calls are TRBV6-5 and TRBJ2-7; 9 nucleotides match TRBD1. CDR1 and CDR2 (germline): MNHEY, SVGAGI. The V segment lost 2 bases and the J segment 2 bases; nucleotides outside the gene matches: 4. This CDR3 is 15 amino acids long. The CDR3 nucleotides read TGTGCCAGCAGTTACGCTGGGACAGGGCCCTACGAGCAGTACTTC. Translated: CASSYAGTGPYEQYF.

The chain joins TRBV27 to TRBJ1-3; possible D gene TRBD1, 6 bases. With 3 bases removed from V and 4 bases from J, the gap between germline ends came to 13 bases. This CDR3 is 15 amino acids long. Per germline, CDR1 MNHEY and CDR2 SMNVEV (reference sequence). CDR3 bases: TGTGCCAGCAGTTTTACAGGGACGGCCGGAAACACCATATATTTT. Translating gives CASSFTGTAGNTIYF.

CDR3 residues: CASSQVIRGQPQHF. CDR3 DNA: TGCGCCAGCAGCCAGGTTATAAGAGGGCAGCCCCAGCATTTT. The chain recombines TRBV4-1 with TRBJ1-5; D is unclear. Germline lookup yields CDR1 MGHRA and CDR2 YSYEKL. V dropped 3 bases and J dropped 7 bases, with 13 bases sitting between them. This CDR3 spans 14 amino acids.

In its sample, this clone was seen once. V usage is TRBV6-4 and J usage is TRBJ1-4; TRBD1 matches 9 bases. After removal of 6 bases from V and 4 bases from J, the junction contained 9 bases not matched to a gene. There are 16 residues in the CDR3. The germline V gene has CDR1 MRHNA and CDR2 SNTAGT. The CDR3 DNA reads as TGTGCCAGCAGGGCGACACAGGGGGCCGGTAATGAAAAACTGTTTTTT. This codes for CASRATQGAGNEKLFF.

The genes are TRBV7-9 and TRBJ2-5, with TRBD2 matching over 10 bases. The ends lost 4 bases at V and 5 bases at J; junction bases unmatched: 16. Germline CDR1 is SEHNR and CDR2 is FQNEAQ (reference sequence). The CDR3 runs 18 residues. CDR3 DNA: TGTGCCAGCAGCTCACTCTCCCGGACTAGCGGCAAACGGGAGACCCAGTACTTC. Translating gives CASSSLSRTSGKRETQYF.

A single count supports this clone. This chain links TRBV7-9 with TRBJ2-3; D is perhaps TRBD1 (6 bases). Germline loops: CDR1 SEHNR, CDR2 FQNEAQ (reference sequence). The CDR3 runs to 16 residues. Trimming cost V 4 bases and J 0 bases, with 14 bases left between them. The CDR3 protein is CASSSTGTTSTDTQYF. The CDR3 DNA follows: TGTGCCAGCAGCTCCACTGGGACAACTAGCACAGATACGCAGTATTTT.

This clone was observed once. The chain links TRBV28 to TRBJ1-2; 7 bases fit TRBD1. CDR1 is MDHEN and CDR2 is SYDVKM in the germline V gene. J lost 2 bases, V lost 5 bases, and 8 bases had no gene match. The CDR3 sequence is 15 residues long. The CDR3 protein is CASSERDSPNYGYTF. The CDR3 DNA sequence: TGTGCCAGCAGTGAACGGGACAGCCCAAACTATGGCTACACCTTC.

The rearrangement joins TRBV7-6 to TRBJ2-6; D perhaps matches TRBD2 (5 bases). Germline V CDR1 and CDR2: SGHVS, FNYEAQ. CDR3 length: 15 residues. Trimming left V 3 bases short and J 3 bases short, with 9 bases between. The CDR3 region is CASSFVRGGANVLTF. The CDR3 DNA is TGTGCCAGCAGCTTCGTTCGGGGTGGGGCCAACGTCCTGACTTTC.

This rearrangement joins TRBV6-1 to TRBJ1-2, with a tentative D call TRBD1 (6 bases). Germline-derived CDR1 and CDR2 are MNHNS and SASEGT. There are 11 residues in the CDR3. V was trimmed by 8 bases and J by 8 bases, leaving 12 bases between them. The CDR3, as DNA: TGTGCCAGCGGCCGGGGGCAAGGCTACACCTTC. It codes for CASGRGQGYTF.

This sequence joins TRBV9 and TRBJ2-1, with 8 bases lining up with TRBD2. The CDR3 covers 16 residues. The V gene's germline CDR1 is SGDLS and CDR2 YYNGEE. Losses at the gene ends were 2 bases for V and 6 bases for J; bases not matched to a gene: 10. Written as DNA, the CDR3 is TGTGCCAGCAGCGTCTTGGCGGGGGGCGGGTCCAATGAGCAGTTCTTC. It codes for CASSVLAGGGSNEQFF.

The chain is built from TRBV4-1 and TRBJ1-6, with D uncertain. Trimming removed 2 bases from V and 13 bases from J, with 15 bases in between. Germline V gene sequence: CDR1 MGHRA, CDR2 YSYEKL. The CDR3 has 14 residues. The DNA of the CDR3 is TGCGCCAGCAGCCAATGGACCACTCCGGATCCCCTCCACTTT. This translates into CASSQWTTPDPLHF.

The chain has TRBV7-9 and TRBJ2-2; a possible D gene is TRBD1 (6 bases). Germline lookup yields CDR1 SEHNR and CDR2 FQNEAQ (reference sequence). The length of the CDR3 is 16 residues. Deletions cut 3 bases from V and 3 bases from J, with 14 bases between. The CDR3 region has the DNA TGTGCCAGCAGCTTTCCCCAGGGGAAGGACACCGGGGAGCTGTTTTTT. Translating it yields CASSFPQGKDTGELFF.

This sequence joins TRBV11-1 and TRBJ1-1; tentatively, D is TRBD1 (6 bases). Per the germline V gene, CDR1 is SGHAT and CDR2 is FQDESV (reference sequence). Trimming left V 3 bases short and J 2 bases short, with 10 bases between. This CDR3 spans 14 amino acids. The CDR3 DNA follows: TGTGCCAGCAGCTTCCAGACAGGAAACACTGAAGCTTTCTTT. Encoded protein: CASSFQTGNTEAFF.